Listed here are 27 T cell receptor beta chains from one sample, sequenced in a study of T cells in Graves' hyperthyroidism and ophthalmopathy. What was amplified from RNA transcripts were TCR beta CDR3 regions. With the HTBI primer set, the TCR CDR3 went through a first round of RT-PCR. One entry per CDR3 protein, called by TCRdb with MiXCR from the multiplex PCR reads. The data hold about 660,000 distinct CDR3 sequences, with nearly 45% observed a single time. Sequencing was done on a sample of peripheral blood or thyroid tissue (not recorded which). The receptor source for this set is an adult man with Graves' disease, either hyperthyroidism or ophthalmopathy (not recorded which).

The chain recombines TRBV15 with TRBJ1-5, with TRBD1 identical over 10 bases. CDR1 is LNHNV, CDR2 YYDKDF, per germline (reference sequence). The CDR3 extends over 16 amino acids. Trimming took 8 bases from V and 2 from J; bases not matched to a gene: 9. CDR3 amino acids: CATGGRQGAGNQPQHF. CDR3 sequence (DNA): TGTGCCACCGGAGGGCGACAGGGGGCGGGCAATCAGCCCCAGCATTTT.

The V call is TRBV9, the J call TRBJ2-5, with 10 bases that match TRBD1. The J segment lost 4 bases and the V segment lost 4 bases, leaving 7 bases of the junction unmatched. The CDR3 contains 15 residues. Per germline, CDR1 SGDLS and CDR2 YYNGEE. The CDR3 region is CASSFRGQGRETQYF. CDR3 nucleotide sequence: TGTGCCAGCAGCTTTAGGGGACAGGGGAGAGAGACCCAGTACTTC.

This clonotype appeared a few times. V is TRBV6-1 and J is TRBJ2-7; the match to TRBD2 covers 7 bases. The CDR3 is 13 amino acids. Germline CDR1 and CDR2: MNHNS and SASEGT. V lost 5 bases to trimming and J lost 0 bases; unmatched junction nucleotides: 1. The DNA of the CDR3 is TGTGCCAGCAGTCGGGACTACTCCTACGAGCAGTACTTC. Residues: CASSRDYSYEQYF.

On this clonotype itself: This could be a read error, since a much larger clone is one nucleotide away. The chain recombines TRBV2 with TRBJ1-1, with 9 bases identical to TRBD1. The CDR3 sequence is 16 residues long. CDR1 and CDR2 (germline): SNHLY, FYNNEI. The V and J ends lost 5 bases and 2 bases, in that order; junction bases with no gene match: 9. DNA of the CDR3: TGTGCCAGCAGTAAGGATCCGGGACAGGGCAACACTGAAGCTTTCTTT. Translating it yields CASSKDPGQGNTEAFF. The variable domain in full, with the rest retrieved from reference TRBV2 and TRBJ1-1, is EPEVTQTPSHQVTQMGQEVILRCVPISNHLYFYWYRQILGQKVEFLVSFYNNEISEKSEIFDDQFSVERPDGSNFTLKIRSTKLEDSAMYFCASSKDPGQGNTEAFFGQGTRLTVV.

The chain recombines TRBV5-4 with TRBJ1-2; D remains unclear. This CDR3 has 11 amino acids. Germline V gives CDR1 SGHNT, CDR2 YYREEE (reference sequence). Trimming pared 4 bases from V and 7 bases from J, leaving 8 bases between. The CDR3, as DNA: TGTGCCAGCAGCGATTTGTTTGGCTACACCTTC. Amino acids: CASSDLFGYTF.

The CDR3 DNA reads as TGTGCCAGCAGACTGCTTGGACAGGGGAAAGAGCAGTACTTC. Translated, it gives CASRLLGQGKEQYF. The V call is TRBV7-2, the J call TRBJ2-7; 9 nucleotides align to TRBD1. The CDR3 covers 14 residues. V shed 6 bases and J 7 bases; nucleotides not matched to a gene: 10. Germline values: CDR1 SGHTA, CDR2 FQGNSA.

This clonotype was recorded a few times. The chain's CDR3 is CATKEMGGYGYTF. The CDR3 DNA sequence: TGTGCCACCAAGGAGATGGGAGGGTATGGCTACACCTTC. The gene calls are TRBV12-3 or TRBV12-4 and TRBJ1-2; the D is unclear. Trimming took off 10 bases at V and 5 bases at J, with 17 bases between the two ends. The CDR3 sequence is 13 residues long.

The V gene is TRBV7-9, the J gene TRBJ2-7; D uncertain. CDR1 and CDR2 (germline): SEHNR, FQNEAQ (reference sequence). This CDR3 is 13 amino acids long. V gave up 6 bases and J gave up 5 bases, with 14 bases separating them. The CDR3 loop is CASSQFLRDEQYF. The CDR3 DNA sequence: TGTGCCAGCAGTCAGTTCCTCCGGGACGAGCAGTACTTC.

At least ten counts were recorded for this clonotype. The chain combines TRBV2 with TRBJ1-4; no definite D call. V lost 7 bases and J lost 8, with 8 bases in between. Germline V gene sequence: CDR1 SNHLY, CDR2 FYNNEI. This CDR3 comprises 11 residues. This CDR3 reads CASKLAEKLFF. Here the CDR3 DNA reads TGTGCCAGCAAACTGGCGGAAAAACTGTTTTTT.

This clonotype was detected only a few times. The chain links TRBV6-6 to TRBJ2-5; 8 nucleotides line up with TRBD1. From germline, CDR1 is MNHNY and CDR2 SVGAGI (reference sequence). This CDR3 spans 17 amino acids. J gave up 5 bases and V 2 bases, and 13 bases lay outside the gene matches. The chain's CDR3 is CASSYIGQGCFGETQYF. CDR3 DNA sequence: TGTGCCAGCAGTTACATTGGACAGGGATGTTTCGGGGAGACCCAGTACTTC.

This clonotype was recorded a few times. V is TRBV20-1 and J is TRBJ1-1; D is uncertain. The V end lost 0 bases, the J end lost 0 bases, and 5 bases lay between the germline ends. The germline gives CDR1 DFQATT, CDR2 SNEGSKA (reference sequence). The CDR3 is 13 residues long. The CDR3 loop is CSARDLVNTEAFF. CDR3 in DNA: TGCAGTGCTAGAGATCTAGTGAACACTGAAGCTTTCTTT.

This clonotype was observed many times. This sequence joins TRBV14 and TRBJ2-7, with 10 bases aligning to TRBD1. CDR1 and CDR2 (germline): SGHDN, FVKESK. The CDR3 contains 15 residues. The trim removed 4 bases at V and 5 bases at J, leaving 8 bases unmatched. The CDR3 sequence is CASSRDRGRTHEQYF. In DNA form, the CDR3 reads TGTGCCAGCAGCCGTGACAGGGGGCGCACCCACGAGCAGTACTTC.

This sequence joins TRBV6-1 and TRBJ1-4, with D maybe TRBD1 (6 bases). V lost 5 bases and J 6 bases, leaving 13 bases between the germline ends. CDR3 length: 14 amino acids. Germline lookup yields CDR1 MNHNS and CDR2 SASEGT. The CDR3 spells CASSWDIRDEKLFF. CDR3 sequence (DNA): TGTGCCAGCAGTTGGGACATTCGGGATGAAAAACTGTTTTTT.

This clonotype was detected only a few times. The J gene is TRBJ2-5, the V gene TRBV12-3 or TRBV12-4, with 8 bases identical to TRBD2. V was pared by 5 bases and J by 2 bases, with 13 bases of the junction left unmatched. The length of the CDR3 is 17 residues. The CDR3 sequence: CASSLGRIAGWQETQYF. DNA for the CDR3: TGTGCCAGCAGTCTTGGGCGTATAGCGGGGTGGCAAGAGACCCAGTACTTC.

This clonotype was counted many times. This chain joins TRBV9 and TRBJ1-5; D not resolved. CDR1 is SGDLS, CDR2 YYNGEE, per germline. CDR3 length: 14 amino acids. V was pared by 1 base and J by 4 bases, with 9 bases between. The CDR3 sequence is CASSVSGSNQPQHF. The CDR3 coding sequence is TGTGCCAGCAGCGTATCGGGCTCAAATCAGCCCCAGCATTTT.

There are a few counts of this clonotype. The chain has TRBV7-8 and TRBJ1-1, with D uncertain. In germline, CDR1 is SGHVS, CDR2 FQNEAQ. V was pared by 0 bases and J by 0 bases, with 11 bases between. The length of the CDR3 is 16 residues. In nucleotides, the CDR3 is TGTGCCAGCAGCTTAGCTTCTATGGGCATGAACACTGAAGCTTTCTTT. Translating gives CASSLASMGMNTEAFF.

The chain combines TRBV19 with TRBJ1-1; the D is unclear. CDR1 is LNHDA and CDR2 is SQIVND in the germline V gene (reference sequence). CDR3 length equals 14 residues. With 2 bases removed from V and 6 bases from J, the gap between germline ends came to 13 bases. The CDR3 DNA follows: TGTGCCAGTAGTATAACGGGTGGTCGGGCTGAAGCTTTCTTT. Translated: CASSITGGRAEAFF.

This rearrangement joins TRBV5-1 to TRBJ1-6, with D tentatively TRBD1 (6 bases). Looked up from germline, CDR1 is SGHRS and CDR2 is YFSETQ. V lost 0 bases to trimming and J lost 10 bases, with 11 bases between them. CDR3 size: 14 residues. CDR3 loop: CASSLGGALSPLHF. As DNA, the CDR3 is TGCGCCAGCAGCTTGGGGGGGGCTCTGTCACCCCTCCACTTT.

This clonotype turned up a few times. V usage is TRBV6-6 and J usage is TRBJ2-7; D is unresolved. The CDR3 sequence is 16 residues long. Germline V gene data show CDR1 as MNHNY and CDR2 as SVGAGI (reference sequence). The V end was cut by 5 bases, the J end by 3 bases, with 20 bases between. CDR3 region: CASSERMGNSFYEQYF. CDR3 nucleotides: TGTGCCAGCAGTGAGAGGATGGGGAACTCCTTCTACGAGCAGTACTTC.

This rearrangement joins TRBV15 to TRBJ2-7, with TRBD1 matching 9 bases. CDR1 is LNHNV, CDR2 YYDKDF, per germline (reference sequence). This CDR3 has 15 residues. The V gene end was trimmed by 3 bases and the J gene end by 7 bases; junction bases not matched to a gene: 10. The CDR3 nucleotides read TGTGCCACCAGCAGTGTCGCCGGGACAGGGCAAGAGCAGTACTTC. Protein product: CATSSVAGTGQEQYF. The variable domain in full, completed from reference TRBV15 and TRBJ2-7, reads DAMVIQNPRYQVTQFGKPVTLSCSQTLNHNVMYWYQQKSSQAPKLLFHYYDKDFNNEADTPDNFQSRRPNTSFCFLDIRSPGLGDTAMYLCATSSVAGTGQEQYFGPGTRLTVT.

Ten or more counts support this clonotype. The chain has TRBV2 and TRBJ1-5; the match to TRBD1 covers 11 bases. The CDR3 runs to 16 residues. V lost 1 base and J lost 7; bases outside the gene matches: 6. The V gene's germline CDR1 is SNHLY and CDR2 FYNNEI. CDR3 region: CASSEGTGGYGQPQHF. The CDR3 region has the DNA TGTGCCAGCAGTGAAGGGACAGGGGGCTACGGGCAGCCCCAGCATTTT.

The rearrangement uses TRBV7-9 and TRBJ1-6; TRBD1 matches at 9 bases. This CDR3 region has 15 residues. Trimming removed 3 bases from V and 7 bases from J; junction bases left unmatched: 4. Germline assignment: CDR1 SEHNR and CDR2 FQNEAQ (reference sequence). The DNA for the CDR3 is TGTGCCAGCAGCTTCCGGGACAGGGTAAATTCACCCCTCCACTTT. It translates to CASSFRDRVNSPLHF.

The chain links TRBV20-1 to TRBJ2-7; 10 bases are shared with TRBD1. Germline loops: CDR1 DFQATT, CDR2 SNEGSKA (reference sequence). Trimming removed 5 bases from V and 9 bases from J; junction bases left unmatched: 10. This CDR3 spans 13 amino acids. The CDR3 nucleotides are TGCAGTGCTCCGGGACAGGGGAATTCGGGGCAGTACTTC. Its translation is CSAPGQGNSGQYF.

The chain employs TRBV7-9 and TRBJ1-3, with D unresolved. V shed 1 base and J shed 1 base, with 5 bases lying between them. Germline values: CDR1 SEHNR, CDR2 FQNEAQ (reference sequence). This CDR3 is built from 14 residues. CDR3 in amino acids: CASSLDFSGNTIYF. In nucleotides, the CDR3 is TGTGCCAGCAGCTTAGATTTTTCTGGAAACACCATATATTTT.

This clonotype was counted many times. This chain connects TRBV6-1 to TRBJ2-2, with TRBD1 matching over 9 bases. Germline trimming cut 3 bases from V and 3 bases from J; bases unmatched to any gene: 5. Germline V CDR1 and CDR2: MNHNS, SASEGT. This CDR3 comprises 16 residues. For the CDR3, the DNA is TGTGCCAGCAGTGAGGCACAGGGGGCCTACACCGGGGAGCTGTTTTTT. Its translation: CASSEAQGAYTGELFF.

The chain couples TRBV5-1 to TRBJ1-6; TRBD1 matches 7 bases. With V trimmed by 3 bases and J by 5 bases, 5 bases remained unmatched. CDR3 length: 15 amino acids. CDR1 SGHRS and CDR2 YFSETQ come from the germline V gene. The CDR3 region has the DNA TGCGCCAGCAGCTCGACAGGGAAGGATAATTCACCCCTCCACTTT. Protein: CASSSTGKDNSPLHF.

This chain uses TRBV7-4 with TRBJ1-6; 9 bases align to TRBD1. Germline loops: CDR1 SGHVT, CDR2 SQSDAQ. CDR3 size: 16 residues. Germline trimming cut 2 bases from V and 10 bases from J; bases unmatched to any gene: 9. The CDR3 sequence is CASSLRTGEFGSPLHF. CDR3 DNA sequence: TGTGCCAGCAGCTTACGGACAGGGGAGTTCGGGTCACCCCTCCACTTT.